The sequence of this T cell receptor beta chain was determined in a study of T-cell reconstitution after alpha-beta-depleted transplantation in children. At least ten counts were recorded for this clonotype. The antigen is unknown. The TCRbeta library incorporated unique molecular identifiers. From the PCR reads, TCRdb called clonotypes with MiXCR, one entry per CDR3 protein. The sample records about 200,000 distinct CDR3 sequences, approximately 6.3% being singletons. In germline, CDR1 is SEHNR, CDR2 FQNEAQ (reference sequence). V dropped 4 bases and J dropped 3; count of bases not matched to a gene: 7. This CDR3 comprises 16 residues. Study conclusions and caveats: TCRbeta diversity was high at day 60 in some patients (a result of surviving recipient T cells and thymic progenitors). Roughly two months post-transplant, alpha-beta T cells reportedly originated from several hundred graft clones that had expanded. The main origin of T-cell counts and diversity one year after transplant was newly produced T cells.

The clonotype was recovered from a boy aged 2 to 10 with acute lymphoblastic leukemia, due to receive a stem cell transplant. V and J are TRBV7-9 and TRBJ2-7; 12 nucleotides agree with TRBD1. The source was PBMCs, collected before TCRalphabeta/CD19-depleted stem cell transplant. CDR3 DNA sequence: TGTGCCAGCAGCTCAAGGGACAGGGGGCCTCTCTACGAGCAGTACTTC. Its protein product is CASSSRDRGPLYEQYF.